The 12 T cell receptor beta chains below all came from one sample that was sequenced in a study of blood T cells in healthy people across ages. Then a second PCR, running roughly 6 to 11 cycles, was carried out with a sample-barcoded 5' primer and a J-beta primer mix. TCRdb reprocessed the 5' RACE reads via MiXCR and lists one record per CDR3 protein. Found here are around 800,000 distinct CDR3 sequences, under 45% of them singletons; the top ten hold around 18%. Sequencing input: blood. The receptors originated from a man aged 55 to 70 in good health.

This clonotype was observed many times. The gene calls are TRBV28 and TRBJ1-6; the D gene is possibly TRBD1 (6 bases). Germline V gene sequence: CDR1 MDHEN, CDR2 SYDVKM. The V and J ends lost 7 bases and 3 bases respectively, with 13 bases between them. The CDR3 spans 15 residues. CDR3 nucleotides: TGTGCCAGCACAAAGGGGGTCAGCTATAATTCACCCCTCCACTTT. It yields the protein CASTKGVSYNSPLHF.

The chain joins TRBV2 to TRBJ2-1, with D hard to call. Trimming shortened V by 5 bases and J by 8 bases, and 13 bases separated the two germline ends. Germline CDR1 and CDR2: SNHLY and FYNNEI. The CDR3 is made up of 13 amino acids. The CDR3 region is CASSPYTGDEQFF. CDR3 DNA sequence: TGTGCCAGCAGTCCCTACACTGGCGATGAGCAGTTCTTC.

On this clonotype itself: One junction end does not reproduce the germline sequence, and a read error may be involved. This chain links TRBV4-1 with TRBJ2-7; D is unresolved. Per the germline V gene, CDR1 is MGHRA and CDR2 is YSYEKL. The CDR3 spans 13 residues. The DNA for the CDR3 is TGCGCCAGCAGCCAAGAAACCAGCTACAAGCAGTACTTC. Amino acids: CASSQETSYKQYF.

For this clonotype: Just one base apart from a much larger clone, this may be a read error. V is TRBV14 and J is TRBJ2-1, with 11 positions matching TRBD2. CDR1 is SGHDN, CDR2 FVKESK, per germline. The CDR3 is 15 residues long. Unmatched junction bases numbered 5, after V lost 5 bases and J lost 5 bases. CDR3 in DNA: TGTGCCAGCAGCTCCACTAGCGGGGGCAACAATGAGCAGTTCTTC. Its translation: CASSSTSGGNNEQFF. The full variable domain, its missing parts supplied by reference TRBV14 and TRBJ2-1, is EAGVTQFPSHSVIEKGQTVTLRCDPISGHDNLYWYRRVMGKEIKFLLHFVKESKQDESGMPNNRFLAERTGGTYSTLKVQPAELEDSGVYFCASSSTSGGNNEQFFGPGTRLTVL.

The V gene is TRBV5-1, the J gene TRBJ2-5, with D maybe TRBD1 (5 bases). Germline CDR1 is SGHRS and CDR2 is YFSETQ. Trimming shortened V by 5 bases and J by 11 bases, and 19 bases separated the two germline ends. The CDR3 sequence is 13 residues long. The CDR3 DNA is TGCGCCAGCAGGACAGATCTGTGGGAAGAGCAGTACTTC. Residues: CASRTDLWEEQYF.

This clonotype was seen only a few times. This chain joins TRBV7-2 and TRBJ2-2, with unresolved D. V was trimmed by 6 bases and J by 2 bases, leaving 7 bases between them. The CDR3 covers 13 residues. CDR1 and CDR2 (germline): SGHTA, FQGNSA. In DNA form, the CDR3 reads TGTGCCAGCAGTACCAAAAACACCGGGGAGCTGTTTTTT. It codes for CASSTKNTGELFF.

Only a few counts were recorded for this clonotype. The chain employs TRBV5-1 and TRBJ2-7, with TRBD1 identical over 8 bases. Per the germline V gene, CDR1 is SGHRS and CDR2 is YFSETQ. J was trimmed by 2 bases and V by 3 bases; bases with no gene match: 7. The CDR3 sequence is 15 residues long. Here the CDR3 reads CASSSLQGGPYEQYF. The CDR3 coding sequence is TGCGCCAGCAGCTCGCTACAGGGGGGACCCTACGAGCAGTACTTC.

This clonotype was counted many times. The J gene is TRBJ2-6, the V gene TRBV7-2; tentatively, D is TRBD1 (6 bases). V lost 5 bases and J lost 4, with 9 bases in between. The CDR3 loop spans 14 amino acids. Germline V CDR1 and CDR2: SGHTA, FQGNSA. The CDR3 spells CASSPGVGANVLTF. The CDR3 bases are TGTGCCAGCAGCCCAGGGGTCGGGGCCAACGTCCTGACTTTC.

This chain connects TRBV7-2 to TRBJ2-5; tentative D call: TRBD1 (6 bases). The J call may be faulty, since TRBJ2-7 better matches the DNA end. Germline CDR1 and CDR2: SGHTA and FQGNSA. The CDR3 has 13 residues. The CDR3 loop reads CASSQNQGFEQYF. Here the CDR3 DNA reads TGTGCCAGCAGCCAAAACCAGGGGTTCGAGCAGTACTTC.

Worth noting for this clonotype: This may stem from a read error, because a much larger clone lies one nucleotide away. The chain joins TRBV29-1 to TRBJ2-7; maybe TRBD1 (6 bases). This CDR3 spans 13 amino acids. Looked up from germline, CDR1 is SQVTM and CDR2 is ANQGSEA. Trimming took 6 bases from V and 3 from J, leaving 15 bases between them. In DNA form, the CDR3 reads TGCAGCGTAGTGACAGGTATTCTCTACGAGCAGTACTTC. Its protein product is CSVVTGILYEQYF.

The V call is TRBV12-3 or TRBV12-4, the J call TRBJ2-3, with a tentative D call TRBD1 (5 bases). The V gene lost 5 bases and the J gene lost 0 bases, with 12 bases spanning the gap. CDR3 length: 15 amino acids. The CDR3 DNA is TGTGCCAGCAGTAACGCTCACAGGAGCACAGATACGCAGTATTTT. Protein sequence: CASSNAHRSTDTQYF.

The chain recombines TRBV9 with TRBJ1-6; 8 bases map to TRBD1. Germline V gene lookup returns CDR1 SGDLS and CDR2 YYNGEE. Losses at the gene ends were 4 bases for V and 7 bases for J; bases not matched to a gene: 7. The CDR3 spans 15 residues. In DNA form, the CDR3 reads TGTGCCAGCAGCCCCGGACAGGGAAAGAATTCACCCCTCCACTTT. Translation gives CASSPGQGKNSPLHF.